This T cell receptor beta chain was sequenced in a study of monozygotic twins with inflammatory bowel disease. The study's findings and limits: The data offered no way to tell different T cell subtypes apart.

Whole-blood RNA isolation (total RNA) proceeded without T cell sorting. Per germline, CDR1 SNHLY and CDR2 FYNNEI. The CDR3 is 15 residues long. In regard to this clonotype: Its cognate antigen is unknown.

Template switching was used to attach UMIs, which incorporated a 6-nucleotide sample barcode. TCRdb re-called the 5' RACE reads; every CDR3 protein appears as one record, without DNA. This listing includes some 83,000 distinct CDR3 sequences. The V call is TRBV2, the J call TRBJ1-2; the TRBD1 assignment by TCRdb is unverifiable without DNA. The receptor was isolated from a human donor with ulcerative colitis or Crohn's disease, or a healthy co-twin of an affected twin (not recorded which). The specimen sequenced was blood. The chain's CDR3 is CASSDPWGAMEGYTF.